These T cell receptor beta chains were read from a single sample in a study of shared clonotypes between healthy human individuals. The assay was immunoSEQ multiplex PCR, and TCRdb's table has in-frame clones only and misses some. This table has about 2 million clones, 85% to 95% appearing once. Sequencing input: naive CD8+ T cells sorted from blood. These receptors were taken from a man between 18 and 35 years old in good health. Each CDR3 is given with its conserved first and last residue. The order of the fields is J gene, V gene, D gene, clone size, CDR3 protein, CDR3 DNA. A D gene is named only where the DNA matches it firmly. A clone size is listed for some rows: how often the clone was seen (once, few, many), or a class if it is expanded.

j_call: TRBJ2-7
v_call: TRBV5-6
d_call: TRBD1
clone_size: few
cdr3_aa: CASREGQGLYEQYF
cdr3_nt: TGTGCCAGCAGGGAAGGACAGGGCCTCTACGAGCAGTACTTC

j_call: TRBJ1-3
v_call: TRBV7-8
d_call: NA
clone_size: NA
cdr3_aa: CASSLKTYRESGNTIYF
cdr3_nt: TGTGCCAGCAGCTTAAAAACCTACAGGGAATCTGGAAACACCATATATTTT

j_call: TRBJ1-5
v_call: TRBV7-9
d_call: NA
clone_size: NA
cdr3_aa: CASSSSGDNQPQHF
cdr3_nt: TGTGCCAGCAGCTCATCAGGGGACAATCAGCCCCAGCATTTT

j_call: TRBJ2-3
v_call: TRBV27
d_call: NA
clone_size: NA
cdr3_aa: CASSLGPDTQYF
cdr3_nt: TGTGCCAGCAGTTTGGGTCCCGATACGCAGTATTTT

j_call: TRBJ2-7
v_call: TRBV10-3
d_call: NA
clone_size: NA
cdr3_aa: CAISEVGSSYEQYF
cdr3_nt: TGTGCCATCAGTGAGGTCGGGAGCTCCTACGAGCAGTACTTC

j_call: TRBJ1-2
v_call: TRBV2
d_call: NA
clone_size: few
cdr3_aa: CATGAIQAYGYTF
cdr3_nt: TGTGCCACCGGTGCTATACAGGCTTATGGCTACACCTTC

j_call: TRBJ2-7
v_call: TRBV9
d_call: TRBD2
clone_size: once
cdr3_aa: CASSSSGGEQYF
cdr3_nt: TGTGCCAGCAGTTCGAGCGGGGGAGAGCAGTACTTC

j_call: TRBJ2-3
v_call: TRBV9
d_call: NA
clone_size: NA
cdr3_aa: CASSETGTDTQYF
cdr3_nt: TGTGCCAGCTCCGAGACGGGCACAGATACGCAGTATTTT

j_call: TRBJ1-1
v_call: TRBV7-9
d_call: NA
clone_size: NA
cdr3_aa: CASSSWDTNTEAFF
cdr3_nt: TGTGCCAGCAGCTCCTGGGACACGAACACTGAAGCTTTCTTT

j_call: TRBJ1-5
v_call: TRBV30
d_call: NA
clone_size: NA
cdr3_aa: CAWRVGSNQPQHF
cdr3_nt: TGTGCCTGGAGGGTGGGTAGCAATCAGCCCCAGCATTTT

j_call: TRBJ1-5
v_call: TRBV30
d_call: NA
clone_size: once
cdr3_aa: CAWSRAASNQPQHF
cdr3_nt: TGTGCCTGGAGTCGGGCAGCCAGCAATCAGCCCCAGCATTTT

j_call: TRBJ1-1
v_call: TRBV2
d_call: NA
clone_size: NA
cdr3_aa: CASSGKGAFF
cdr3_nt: TGTGCCAGCAGCGGCAAGGGAGCTTTCTTT

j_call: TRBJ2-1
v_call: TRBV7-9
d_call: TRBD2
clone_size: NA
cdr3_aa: CASSSPLAGDYNEQFF
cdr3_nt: TGTGCCAGCAGCTCACCCCTTGCGGGAGACTACAATGAGCAGTTCTTC

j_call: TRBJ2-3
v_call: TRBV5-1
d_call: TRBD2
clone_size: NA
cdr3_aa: CASSFLGLAGSTDTQYF
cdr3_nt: TGCGCCAGCAGCTTCCTCGGACTAGCGGGGAGCACAGATACGCAGTATTTT

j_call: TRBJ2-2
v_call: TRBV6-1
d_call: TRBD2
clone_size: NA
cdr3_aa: CATRTSGTGELFF
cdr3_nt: TGTGCCACCCGGACTAGCGGCACCGGGGAGCTGTTTTTT

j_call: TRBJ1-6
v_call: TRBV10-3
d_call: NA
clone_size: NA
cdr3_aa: CAIREGRRNNSPLHF
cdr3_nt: TGTGCCATCAGAGAGGGACGGAGAAATAATTCACCCCTCCACTTT

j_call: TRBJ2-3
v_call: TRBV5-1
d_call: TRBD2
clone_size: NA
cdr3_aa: CASSLGAGAGSDTQYF
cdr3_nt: TGCGCCAGCAGCTTAGGAGCGGGAGCTGGGTCAGATACGCAGTATTTT

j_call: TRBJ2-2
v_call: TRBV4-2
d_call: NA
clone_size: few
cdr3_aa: CASSQFNTGELFF
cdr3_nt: TGTGCCAGCAGCCAATTCAACACCGGGGAGCTGTTTTTT

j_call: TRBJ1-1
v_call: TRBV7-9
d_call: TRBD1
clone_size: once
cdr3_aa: CASSDRDRDTEAFF
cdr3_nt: TGTGCCAGCAGCGACCGGGACAGAGACACTGAAGCTTTCTTT

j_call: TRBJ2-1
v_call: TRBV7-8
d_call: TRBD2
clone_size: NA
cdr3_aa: CASSLYEREFNEQFF
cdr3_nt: TGTGCCAGCAGCTTATACGAGCGGGAGTTCAATGAGCAGTTCTTC

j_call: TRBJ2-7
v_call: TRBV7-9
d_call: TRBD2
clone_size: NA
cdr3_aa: CASSRGAGDEQYF
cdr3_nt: TGTGCCAGCAGCCGGGGAGCGGGAGACGAGCAGTACTTC

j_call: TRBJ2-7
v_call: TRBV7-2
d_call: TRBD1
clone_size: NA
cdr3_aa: CASSPGQGLSYEQYF
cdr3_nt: TGTGCCAGCAGCCCAGGACAGGGACTCTCCTACGAGCAGTACTTC